Described below is a single T cell receptor beta chain sequence and its context. Per the germline V gene, CDR1 is GTSNPN and CDR2 is SVGIG (reference sequence). The length of the CDR3 is 12 residues. Trimming took off 4 bases at V and 0 bases at J, with 7 bases between the two ends. These data originate in a study of control samples from healthy donors and cancer patients. Assay used: immunoSEQ multiplex PCR; TCRdb lists only in-frame clones, some missing. In the table there are 35,000 to 55,000 clones, around 87% of which are singletons. V and J are TRBV30 and TRBJ2-7, with D unclear. The receptor was isolated from a woman aged 60-75 years with lung cancer. Input material: PBMCs. The CDR3: CAWNSNSYEQYF. In nucleotides, the CDR3 is TGTGCCTGGAATTCGAACTCCTACGAGCAGTACTTC.